The 24 T cell receptor beta chains below come from one sample, sequenced in a study of CD8+ T cells in alopecia areata. As for treatment: oral pan-JAK inhibitor, 5-10 mg twice daily. Extracted RNA was reverse transcribed, and the resulting cDNA served as sequencing template. The data were produced by immunoSEQ multiplex PCR, yet TCRdb's version contains in-frame clones alone and is incomplete. In the table there are about 180,000 clones, approximately 50% of which are singletons. Sequences were derived from CD8+ T cells sorted from blood, sampled at week 52, from a patient treated with tofacitinib. The receptors were sampled from a human donor with alopecia areata.

The genes are TRBV4-1 and TRBJ2-7; maybe TRBD2 (5 bases). Germline V gene lookup returns CDR1 MGHRA and CDR2 YSYEKL. This CDR3 is built from 14 residues. V lost 0 bases to trimming and J lost 6 bases, with 12 bases between them. The CDR3 DNA reads TGCGCCAGCAGCCAAGAAGGGAGTTGGCCCGAGCAGTACTTC. It is translated as CASSQEGSWPEQYF.

The chain recombines TRBV6-1 with TRBJ2-2; weak D call: TRBD1 (6 bases). The germline V gene has CDR1 MNHNS and CDR2 SASEGT. V lost 1 base and J lost 5, with 11 bases in between. The CDR3 consists of 15 residues. In nucleotides, the CDR3 is TGTGCCAGCAGTGAAGACAGGGTCTTGACCGGGGAGCTGTTTTTT. Its protein is CASSEDRVLTGELFF.

The J gene is TRBJ1-5, the V gene TRBV6-5; 7 bases map to TRBD1. The V and J ends lost 0 bases and 7 bases, in that order; junction bases with no gene match: 6. Germline CDR1 and CDR2: MNHEY and SVGAGI. The CDR3 is made up of 15 amino acids. The CDR3 DNA reads TGTGCCAGCAGTTACTCCTGGGACAGTAACCAGCCCCAGCATTTT. It encodes CASSYSWDSNQPQHF.

The chain is built from TRBV29-1 and TRBJ1-2; perhaps TRBD1 as D (6 bases). The CDR3 totals 12 residues. V was trimmed by 4 bases and J by 2 bases, leaving 8 bases between them. The germline V gene has CDR1 SQVTM and CDR2 ANQGSEA. Here the CDR3 reads CSVVGANYGYTF. CDR3 bases: TGCAGCGTTGTGGGGGCCAACTATGGCTACACCTTC.

The sample holds many counts of this clone. The V and J genes are TRBV6-1 and TRBJ2-5; TRBD2 matches 11 bases. V shed 3 bases and J 1 base; nucleotides not matched to a gene: 1. In germline, CDR1 is MNHNS, CDR2 SASEGT. The CDR3 is made up of 15 amino acids. The chain's CDR3 is CASSDLAGGQETQYF. Here the CDR3 DNA reads TGTGCCAGCAGTGACCTAGCGGGGGGCCAAGAGACCCAGTACTTC.

The rearrangement joins TRBV7-9 to TRBJ2-7; D gene uncertain. Germline V gene lookup returns CDR1 SEHNR and CDR2 FQNEAQ (reference sequence). This CDR3 has 13 residues. V was pared by 5 bases and J by 2 bases, with 10 bases between. CDR3 loop: CASSPRTTYEQYF. The CDR3 region has the DNA TGTGCCAGCAGCCCTCGTACTACCTACGAGCAGTACTTC. Full variable domain (missing parts from reference TRBV7-9 and TRBJ2-7): DTGVSQNPRHKITKRGQNVTFRCDPISEHNRLYWYRQTLGQGPEFLTYFQNEAQLEKSRLLSDRFSAERPKGSFSTLEIQRTEQGDSAMYLCASSPRTTYEQYFGPGTRLTVT.

V usage is TRBV29-1 and J usage is TRBJ2-1; 9 nucleotides line up with TRBD2. The CDR3 totals 14 residues. The ends lost 5 bases at V and 4 bases at J; junction bases unmatched: 6. Germline-derived CDR1 and CDR2 are SQVTM and ANQGSEA. The CDR3 region is CSVISGGTYNEQFF. The CDR3 DNA reads as TGCAGCGTTATTAGCGGGGGAACATACAATGAGCAGTTCTTC.

The chain carries TRBV5-4 and TRBJ1-2; 9 bases are a match to TRBD1. Trimming removed 2 bases from V and 4 bases from J; junction bases left unmatched: 3. CDR3 length: 14 residues. Germline values: CDR1 SGHNT, CDR2 YYREEE (reference sequence). This CDR3 reads CASSFTGGGYGYTF. The CDR3 DNA sequence: TGTGCCAGCAGCTTCACAGGGGGCGGCTATGGCTACACCTTC.

This clone was detected once. The chain uses TRBV30 and TRBJ2-4, with D hard to call. The length of the CDR3 is 13 residues. Germline CDR1 and CDR2: GTSNPN and SVGIG (reference sequence). CDR3: CACDSLAKNIQYF. The CDR3 bases are TGTGCTTGCGATAGCCTAGCCAAAAACATTCAGTACTTC.

The rearrangement uses TRBV27 and TRBJ1-6, with TRBD1 identical over 7 bases. Unmatched junction bases numbered 16, after V lost 0 bases and J lost 14 bases. CDR3 length equals 17 residues. Germline V gives CDR1 MNHEY, CDR2 SMNVEV (reference sequence). The chain's CDR3 is CASSLSPGAGGHRTLHF. The CDR3 DNA reads as TGTGCCAGCAGTTTATCACCGGGGGCAGGGGGACACAGAACCCTCCACTTT.

This clone was counted between two and nine times. The V gene is TRBV29-1, the J gene TRBJ2-1; D possibly corresponds to TRBD1 (6 bases). Trimming removed 7 bases from V and 8 bases from J, with 18 bases in between. Per germline, CDR1 SQVTM and CDR2 ANQGSEA. CDR3 length: 13 residues. The CDR3 is CSGVWTVADEQFF. The CDR3 DNA reads as TGCAGCGGGGTCTGGACAGTTGCCGATGAGCAGTTCTTC.

This chain uses TRBV7-9 with TRBJ2-2; 8 positions match TRBD1. This CDR3 spans 15 amino acids. The germline V gene encodes CDR1 SEHNR and CDR2 FQNEAQ (reference sequence). V gave up 10 bases and J gave up 6 bases; unmatched junction bases: 13. The CDR3 loop is CAIKYRDRLSGELFF. As DNA, the CDR3 is TGTGCCATCAAATACCGGGACAGGCTATCCGGGGAGCTGTTTTTT.

This clone occurred a few times. The chain has TRBV7-2 and TRBJ1-1; maybe TRBD1 (5 bases). The CDR3 has 11 residues. Looked up from germline, CDR1 is SGHTA and CDR2 is FQGNSA. V gave up 2 bases and J gave up 10 bases, with 8 bases separating them. The CDR3 nucleotides are TGTGCCAGCAGCTTAAGTCAGGGAGCTTTCTTT. This translates into CASSLSQGAFF.

This clone was picked up a small number of times. The CDR3 region has the DNA TGCAGCGTTATACAGGGCTACGAGCAGTACTTC. Protein: CSVIQGYEQYF. J is TRBJ2-7 and V is TRBV29-1, with D perhaps matching TRBD1 (6 bases). Trimming removed 5 bases from V and 3 bases from J, with 8 bases in between. The CDR3 is 11 residues long. Germline lookup yields CDR1 SQVTM and CDR2 ANQGSEA.

The chain recombines TRBV5-4 with TRBJ2-7; 7 bases are shared with TRBD1. There are 13 residues in the CDR3. Trimming took 4 bases from V and 4 from J; bases not matched to a gene: 5. Germline V gives CDR1 SGHNT, CDR2 YYREEE (reference sequence). DNA of the CDR3: TGTGCCAGCAGCGAGGGACAGAGGTACGAGCAGTACTTC. Protein sequence: CASSEGQRYEQYF.

The rearrangement uses TRBV6-5 and TRBJ1-5; perhaps TRBD1 as D (5 bases). CDR1 and CDR2 from the germline V gene are MNHEY and SVGAGI. The V and J ends lost 6 bases and 0 bases respectively, with 9 bases between them. This CDR3 region has 14 residues. DNA of the CDR3: TGTGCCAGCAGCGACAGTTATAGCAATCAGCCCCAGCATTTT. It encodes CASSDSYSNQPQHF.

CDR3 in amino acids: CASSLFLNTEAFF. CDR3 DNA: TGTGCCAGCAGCTTATTCTTGAACACTGAAGCTTTCTTT. The chain links TRBV7-8 to TRBJ1-1; D remains ambiguous. CDR3 size: 13 residues. Germline CDR1 and CDR2: SGHVS and FQNEAQ. V lost 2 bases to trimming and J lost 0 bases, with 4 bases between them.

This clone came up a few times. This chain connects TRBV30 to TRBJ2-5, with 10 bases identical to TRBD1. Germline assignment: CDR1 GTSNPN and CDR2 SVGIG (reference sequence). The CDR3 extends over 15 amino acids. With 3 bases clipped from V and 4 bases from J, the junction kept 8 bases outside the gene matches. DNA for the CDR3: TGTGCCTGGAGCGGATTTCGGGACAGGGGAGAGACCCAGTACTTC. This sequence encodes CAWSGFRDRGETQYF.

V and J are TRBV9 and TRBJ2-3; no clear D. CDR1 and CDR2 (germline): SGDLS, YYNGEE. Trimming removed 0 bases from V and 2 bases from J, with 10 bases in between. The CDR3 contains 15 residues. CDR3 loop: CASSVGERHTDTQYF. In DNA form, the CDR3 reads TGTGCCAGCAGCGTAGGAGAGAGGCACACAGATACGCAGTATTTT.

The chain employs TRBV9 and TRBJ1-1; no clear D gene. The CDR3 runs 13 residues. Per the germline V gene, CDR1 is SGDLS and CDR2 is YYNGEE. Trimming removed 4 bases from V and 3 bases from J, with 10 bases in between. In DNA, the CDR3 is TGTGCCAGCAGCCCCGCGACGGACACTGAAGCTTTCTTT. Translation: CASSPATDTEAFF.

The chain combines TRBV28 with TRBJ1-5, with 8 positions matching TRBD1. This CDR3 has 14 residues. Trimming took 6 bases from V and 1 from J; bases not matched to a gene: 2. The germline gives CDR1 MDHEN, CDR2 SYDVKM. The CDR3 nucleotides are TGTGCCAGCAGCCAGGGGGCCAGCAATCAGCCCCAGCATTTT. It is translated as CASSQGASNQPQHF.

The chain carries TRBV6-4 and TRBJ2-1; the D gene is possibly TRBD2 (5 bases). This CDR3 region has 13 residues. V gave up 9 bases and J gave up 7 bases, with 16 bases separating them. Germline-derived CDR1 and CDR2 are MRHNA and SNTAGT. CDR3 nucleotide sequence: TGTGCCAGTACCGGTGGGGAGAGAAATGAGCAGTTCTTC. Translated, it gives CASTGGERNEQFF.

This clone was observed a handful of times. V and J are TRBV6-5 and TRBJ2-3; the D gene is possibly TRBD1 (6 bases). This CDR3 spans 15 amino acids. Germline V gene data show CDR1 as MNHEY and CDR2 as SVGAGI. V lost 6 bases and J lost 4, with 17 bases in between. In DNA form, the CDR3 reads TGTGCCAGCAGCCTAAGGGGACACCGGGCAGATACGCAGTATTTT. Its protein product is CASSLRGHRADTQYF.

The chain has TRBV7-9 and TRBJ2-7; D tentatively reads TRBD1 or TRBD2 (5 bases each). Germline CDR1 reads SEHNR; CDR2 reads FQNEAQ (reference sequence). The CDR3 contains 15 residues. V gave up 1 base and J gave up 5 bases, with 15 bases separating them. The CDR3 protein is CASSLEGRGADEQYF. The CDR3 DNA reads as TGTGCCAGCAGCTTAGAGGGCAGAGGGGCCGACGAGCAGTACTTC.